The TCR beta chain under discussion was sequenced for a study of CD8 T cells in ankylosing spondylitis. General study points: Within ankylosing spondylitis blood, a TCR beta motif made up of roughly eight highly homologous variants appeared to be characteristic.

Germline lookup yields CDR1 LGHNA and CDR2 YNFKEQ. V was pared by 0 bases and J by 2 bases, with 14 bases between. This CDR3 is built from 17 residues. As concerns this clonotype: What it binds is not known.

Each CDR3 protein is one row after TCRdb ran MiXCR on the 5' RACE reads. The sample yields around 480,000 distinct CDR3 sequences, 17% seen once. The TCR comes from a male donor with ankylosing spondylitis. The chain is built from TRBV4-2 and TRBJ1-3; D perhaps matches TRBD1 (5 bases). The sample comprised blood, either unsorted or a sorted T cell fraction (not recorded which). CDR3 amino acids: CASSQDLSGPAGNTIYF. CDR3 in DNA: TGTGCCAGCAGCCAAGATCTTTCAGGGCCAGCTGGAAACACCATATATTTT.